This T cell receptor (beta chain) came from a study of T cells in tuberculosis. Whole-study context: T cells were selected with CD1B tetramers loaded with glucose monomycolate. In South Africa, adults with active tuberculosis were compared with IGRA-negative and latently infected IGRA-positive adolescents. Findings of the study overall: Shorter CDR3-alpha in active tuberculosis partly drove smaller distances.

Worth noting for this clone: Antigen: not known.

Adolescents were screened for latent TB by skin test and IGRA. Germline V gives CDR1 SGHTA, CDR2 FQGNSA. CDR3 length equals 12 residues. Trimming shortened V by 3 bases and J by 5 bases, and 5 bases separated the two germline ends. The method was immunoSEQ multiplex PCR; TCRdb's version includes in-frame clones alone and lacks a portion of them. The table lists 35,000 to 55,000 clones, around 94% of them singletons. V and J are TRBV7-2 and TRBJ2-1, with no clear D. The sequencing sample was made of PBMCs. This sequence originates from a donor aged 10-29 years with latent tuberculosis or without tuberculosis infection. Some clones in this sample may be carry-over from other donors' samples. This chain's CDR3 is CASSFEDNEQFF. The CDR3 DNA reads TGTGCCAGCAGCTTCGAGGACAATGAGCAGTTCTTC.